One and the same sample provided the 27 T cell receptor beta chains below, sequenced in a study of early T cells in non-severe SARS-CoV-2 infection. Each CDR3 protein is one row after TCRdb ran MiXCR on the 5' RACE reads. This repertoire shows 68,000 or so distinct CDR3 sequences, approximately 11% found once; its top ten account for around 6.6%. Sequenced sample: whole blood. All receptors derive from an adult who was a healthcare worker with PCR-confirmed SARS-CoV-2 infection or an uninfected control (not recorded which).

This chain connects TRBV5-1 to TRBJ1-2; a weak D match, TRBD1 (6 bases). V lost 4 bases and J lost 4, with 17 bases in between. This CDR3 has 15 residues. Germline CDR1 reads SGHRS; CDR2 reads YFSETQ. CDR3 coding DNA: TGCGCCAGCAGCAACACAGGGAGACCTTCCTATGGCTACACCTTC. Translated: CASSNTGRPSYGYTF.

This clonotype was counted a few times. The V gene is TRBV12-3 or TRBV12-4, the J gene TRBJ2-2, with TRBD2 matching 7 bases. Losses at the gene ends were 5 bases for V and 5 bases for J; bases not matched to a gene: 5. The CDR3 length is 14 residues. Here the CDR3 reads CASSRISGTGELFF. DNA of the CDR3: TGTGCCAGCAGTCGAATTAGCGGGACCGGGGAGCTGTTTTTT.

The table lists this clonotype with a few counts. The CDR3 loop reads CASSLAGTGTGELFF. CDR3 DNA: TGCGCCAGCAGCTTGGCTGGTACGGGCACCGGGGAGCTGTTTTTT. The J gene is TRBJ2-2, the V gene TRBV5-1; unclear D gene. The V end lost 0 bases, the J end lost 4 bases, and 10 bases lay between the germline ends. In germline, CDR1 is SGHRS, CDR2 YFSETQ. The CDR3 is 15 residues long.

This clonotype was seen a handful of times. This rearrangement joins TRBV4-3 to TRBJ1-2; weak D call: TRBD1 (6 bases). Germline CDR1 reads LGHNA; CDR2 reads YSLEER. V dropped 4 bases and J dropped 3 bases, with 15 bases sitting between them. This CDR3 has 15 residues. The CDR3 nucleotides read TGCGCCAGCAGCCGGCGGACAGTTTTGGACTATGGCTACACCTTC. Protein product: CASSRRTVLDYGYTF.

The table lists this clonotype with a few counts. The chain employs TRBV20-1 and TRBJ1-2; 7 nucleotides agree with TRBD1. With V trimmed by 2 bases and J by 8 bases, 11 bases remained unmatched. The CDR3 has 14 residues. Germline V gene sequence: CDR1 DFQATT, CDR2 SNEGSKA (reference sequence). Written as DNA, the CDR3 is TGCAGTGCTAGAAAATTACAGGGGATTGGGGGCTACACCTTC. This codes for CSARKLQGIGGYTF.

The chain links TRBV20-1 to TRBJ2-7; no clear D. Trimming took 3 bases from V and 9 from J, leaving 15 bases between them. Looked up from germline, CDR1 is DFQATT and CDR2 is SNEGSKA (reference sequence). The length of the CDR3 is 12 residues. The CDR3 here is CSASGESVGQYF. The CDR3 region has the DNA TGCAGTGCTAGCGGTGAGAGCGTCGGGCAGTACTTC.

This clonotype has a handful of counts. The gene calls are TRBV20-1 and TRBJ2-5; possibly TRBD2 for D (5 bases). The CDR3 consists of 13 residues. The germline V gene has CDR1 DFQATT and CDR2 SNEGSKA (reference sequence). Trimming removed 5 bases from V and 8 bases from J, with 18 bases in between. CDR3 sequence: CSALKWVTGTQYF. The CDR3 DNA reads as TGCAGTGCTCTAAAGTGGGTGACGGGAACCCAGTACTTC.

This clonotype has just a few counts. This sequence joins TRBV5-6 and TRBJ1-1; D ambiguous. Trimming pared 0 bases from V and 2 bases from J, leaving 5 bases between. The CDR3 has 13 residues. Germline V gene lookup returns CDR1 SGHDT and CDR2 YYEEEE. CDR3 loop: CASSLAANTEAFF. In DNA, the CDR3 is TGTGCCAGCAGCTTGGCAGCTAACACTGAAGCTTTCTTT.

The chain has TRBV7-9 and TRBJ2-2; the D gene is possibly TRBD2 (6 bases). This CDR3 region has 17 residues. Germline V gene data show CDR1 as SEHNR and CDR2 as FQNEAQ (reference sequence). The germline V and J ends were trimmed by 0 bases and 0 bases, with 11 bases remaining between them. The CDR3 bases are TGTGCCAGCAGCTTAGCCGGTAGCGGCCCGAACACCGGGGAGCTGTTTTTT. Amino acids: CASSLAGSGPNTGELFF.

The chain couples TRBV19 to TRBJ1-5, with a tentative D call TRBD1 (6 bases). Germline V gene sequence: CDR1 LNHDA, CDR2 SQIVND (reference sequence). The CDR3 totals 15 residues. V was shortened by 4 bases and J by 2 bases, with 12 bases between the two germline ends. The CDR3 sequence is CASSTTQGGNQPQHF. The CDR3 coding sequence is TGTGCCAGTAGTACTACACAGGGAGGCAATCAGCCCCAGCATTTT.

This clonotype is medium-sized in the sample. J is TRBJ2-5 and V is TRBV20-1; tentative D call: TRBD2 (5 bases). This CDR3 region has 12 residues. Per germline, CDR1 DFQATT and CDR2 SNEGSKA (reference sequence). The CDR3 is CSTGRGQETQYF. The CDR3 DNA is TGCAGCACCGGAAGAGGGCAAGAGACCCAGTACTTC.

In its sample, this clonotype was seen many times. This rearrangement joins TRBV20-1 to TRBJ2-3; D is possibly TRBD2 (6 bases). V gave up 1 base and J gave up 1 base, with 18 bases separating them. The CDR3 spans 17 residues. The germline gives CDR1 DFQATT, CDR2 SNEGSKA (reference sequence). The CDR3 loop is CSARVMRDRHGTDTQYF. The CDR3, as DNA: TGCAGTGCTAGAGTCATGCGGGACCGCCACGGCACAGATACGCAGTATTTT.

This clonotype was detected only a few times. This chain uses TRBV19 with TRBJ2-1, with 7 bases fitting TRBD1. CDR1 and CDR2 (germline): LNHDA, SQIVND (reference sequence). V gave up 3 bases and J gave up 9 bases; unmatched junction bases: 8. There are 14 residues in the CDR3. The CDR3 DNA reads TGTGCCAGTAGTATTGAGGGGGCCTTTTTTGAGCAGTTCTTC. This gives the protein CASSIEGAFFEQFF.

This clonotype turned up a few times. The chain joins TRBV5-6 to TRBJ2-7; D may be TRBD1 (6 bases). CDR1 is SGHDT, CDR2 YYEEEE, per germline. Trimming took off 0 bases at V and 4 bases at J, with 14 bases between the two ends. The CDR3 extends over 15 amino acids. As DNA, the CDR3 is TGTGCCAGCAGCTTGGACGCTGGGGGCTGGTACGAGCAGTACTTC. Translated, it gives CASSLDAGGWYEQYF.

V usage is TRBV10-1 and J usage is TRBJ2-3; TRBD2 agrees at 8 bases. Germline V gene lookup returns CDR1 WNHNN and CDR2 SYGVQD (reference sequence). V was pared by 5 bases and J by 0 bases, with 4 bases of the junction left unmatched. CDR3 length equals 15 residues. The CDR3 sequence: CASSPLAESTDTQYF. For the CDR3, the DNA is TGCGCCAGCAGTCCACTAGCGGAAAGCACAGATACGCAGTATTTT.

The chain has TRBV6-2 or TRBV6-3 and TRBJ2-1, with 10 bases fitting TRBD2. Germline lookup yields CDR1 MNHEY and CDR2 SVGEGT. V dropped 5 bases and J dropped 8; count of bases not matched to a gene: 12. The CDR3 is 16 amino acids. The CDR3 nucleotides read TGTGCCAGCAGTCGTCCTCTAGCGGGAGCTCCCCATGAGCAGTTCTTC. It yields the protein CASSRPLAGAPHEQFF.

This clonotype has ten or more counts. The chain recombines TRBV19 with TRBJ2-1; the D gene is possibly TRBD2 (6 bases). The V end lost 6 bases, the J end lost 5 bases, and 14 bases lay between the germline ends. The CDR3 is made up of 14 amino acids. Germline V CDR1 and CDR2: LNHDA, SQIVND (reference sequence). The CDR3 DNA reads as TGTGCCAGTAGCGGGCGGGGAGCTAACAATGAGCAGTTCTTC. This gives the protein CASSGRGANNEQFF.

This clonotype was observed many times. The genes are TRBV19 and TRBJ2-7, with TRBD2 identical over 8 bases. Germline V gene data show CDR1 as LNHDA and CDR2 as SQIVND (reference sequence). The V segment lost 5 bases and the J segment 2 bases; nucleotides outside the gene matches: 5. This CDR3 contains 14 residues. In nucleotides, the CDR3 is TGTGCCAGTAGTGTGAGCGGGGGTCCCTACGAGCAGTACTTC. The encoded protein is CASSVSGGPYEQYF. Together with reference TRBV19 and TRBJ2-7, the CDR3 gives the full variable domain: DGGITQSPKYLFRKEGQNVTLSCEQNLNHDAMYWYRQDPGQGLRLIYYSQIVNDFQKGDIAEGYSVSREKKESFPLTVTSAQKNPTAFYLCASSVSGGPYEQYFGPGTRLTVT.

The chain couples TRBV7-9 to TRBJ2-7; 8 bases are a match to TRBD1. This CDR3 has 14 amino acids. Germline loops: CDR1 SEHNR, CDR2 FQNEAQ (reference sequence). The V and J ends lost 4 bases and 1 base, in that order; junction bases with no gene match: 3. The CDR3 DNA is TGTGCCAGCAGCTCTACAGGGGGTTCCTACGAGCAGTACTTC. Amino acid sequence: CASSSTGGSYEQYF.

The sample holds a few counts of this clonotype. The chain recombines TRBV7-2 with TRBJ2-5, with D unresolved. Trimming removed 3 bases from V and 3 bases from J, with 14 bases in between. This CDR3 has 15 amino acids. Germline V CDR1 and CDR2: SGHTA, FQGNSA. The CDR3 region has the DNA TGTGCCAGCAGCTTTGATGGTTACAGCGAAGAGACCCAGTACTTC. This translates into CASSFDGYSEETQYF.

This clonotype has just a few counts. This chain uses TRBV7-9 with TRBJ2-5, with D possibly being TRBD2 (5 bases). Germline assignment: CDR1 SEHNR and CDR2 FQNEAQ (reference sequence). Trimming cost V 5 bases and J 5 bases, with 24 bases left between them. The CDR3 is 17 residues long. CDR3 in amino acids: CASSPPGRGRHRETQYF. The CDR3 DNA reads as TGTGCCAGCAGCCCACCCGGTCGGGGTCGTCACCGTGAGACCCAGTACTTC.

This clonotype showed up many times. The chain couples TRBV12-3 or TRBV12-4 to TRBJ1-3, with a weak D call TRBD1 (5 bases). The V and J ends lost 7 bases and 0 bases respectively, with 16 bases between them. The CDR3 extends over 16 amino acids. The chain's CDR3 is CASTTGALFSGNTIYF. DNA for the CDR3: TGTGCCAGCACTACCGGGGCCTTATTCTCTGGAAACACCATATATTTT.

In its sample, this clonotype was seen a few times. This chain links TRBV13 with TRBJ1-6, with no clear D. The ends were cut back, 8 bases at V and 7 bases at J, with 18 bases in the middle. Germline V gives CDR1 PRHDT, CDR2 FYEKMQ (reference sequence). The CDR3 has 15 amino acids. The chain's CDR3 is CASGVLAGPNSPLHF. The CDR3 DNA reads TGTGCCAGCGGGGTGTTAGCAGGCCCAAATTCACCCCTCCACTTT. The whole variable domain, remainder taken from reference TRBV13 and TRBJ1-6, is AAGVIQSPRHLIKEKRETATLKCYPIPRHDTVYWYQQGPGQDPQFLISFYEKMQSDKGSIPDRFSAQQFSDYHSELNMSSLELGDSALYFCASGVLAGPNSPLHFGNGTRLTVT.

Many counts were recorded for this clonotype. The genes are TRBV29-1 and TRBJ2-7, with D perhaps given as TRBD1 or TRBD2 (5 bases each). Deletions cut 6 bases from V and 3 bases from J, with 15 bases between. CDR1 and CDR2 from the germline V gene are SQVTM and ANQGSEA. The CDR3 loop spans 13 amino acids. The DNA for the CDR3 is TGCAGCGTAGTTGGCCGGGACCTCTACGAGCAGTACTTC. Translation: CSVVGRDLYEQYF.

V usage is TRBV20-1 and J usage is TRBJ2-1; possible D gene TRBD2, 5 bases. V lost 2 bases, J lost 8 bases, and 10 bases lay in between. Germline CDR1 reads DFQATT; CDR2 reads SNEGSKA (reference sequence). This CDR3 is 12 amino acids long. CDR3 amino acids: CSARTLAHEQFF. The CDR3, as DNA: TGCAGTGCTAGAACTCTAGCACATGAGCAGTTCTTC.

This clonotype has ten or more counts. The chain carries TRBV6-2 or TRBV6-3 and TRBJ2-3; 7 bases match TRBD2. The junction had 11 bases not matched to a gene; V was cut back by 2 bases and J by 6 bases. The CDR3 spans 16 residues. Per germline, CDR1 MNHEY and CDR2 SVGEGT. The DNA for the CDR3 is TGTGCCAGCAGTTACCTTCGCGGGAGTGACGAGGATACGCAGTATTTT. Translated: CASSYLRGSDEDTQYF.

A note on this clonotype: This may come from a read error, since a much larger clone is one base off. The V gene is TRBV5-1, the J gene TRBJ1-1; TRBD1 aligns across 11 bases. The CDR3 consists of 14 residues. J lost 4 bases, V lost 4 bases, and 3 bases had no gene match. CDR1 is SGHRS and CDR2 is YFSETQ in the germline V gene. CDR3 DNA sequence: TGCGCCAGCAGCAAGGGGACAGGGGGCACTGAAGCTTTCTTT. It is translated as CASSKGTGGTEAFF.